This T cell receptor (beta chain) is from a study of shared clonotypes between healthy human individuals. The CD4+ fraction was divided into a CD45RA+ naive subset and a CD45RA-negative memory subset. The CDR3 sequence is 14 residues long. The germline V gene encodes CDR1 SGHAT and CDR2 FQNNGV. V lost 1 base and J 4 bases, leaving 10 bases between the germline ends. The method was immunoSEQ multiplex PCR; TCRdb's version includes in-frame clones alone and lacks a portion of them. This sample carries around 750,000 clones, roughly 70% of them seen once, and the ten largest clones take over 1.5%. The V call is TRBV11-2, the J call TRBJ2-5; weak D call: TRBD2 (6 bases). The sequence derives from a young woman in good health. Sequenced: memory CD4+ T cells sorted from blood. As for subset: CD45RA-negative fraction. CDR3 region: CASSLASRGETQYF. In DNA form, the CDR3 reads TGTGCCAGCAGCTTAGCGTCGCGGGGAGAGACCCAGTACTTC.